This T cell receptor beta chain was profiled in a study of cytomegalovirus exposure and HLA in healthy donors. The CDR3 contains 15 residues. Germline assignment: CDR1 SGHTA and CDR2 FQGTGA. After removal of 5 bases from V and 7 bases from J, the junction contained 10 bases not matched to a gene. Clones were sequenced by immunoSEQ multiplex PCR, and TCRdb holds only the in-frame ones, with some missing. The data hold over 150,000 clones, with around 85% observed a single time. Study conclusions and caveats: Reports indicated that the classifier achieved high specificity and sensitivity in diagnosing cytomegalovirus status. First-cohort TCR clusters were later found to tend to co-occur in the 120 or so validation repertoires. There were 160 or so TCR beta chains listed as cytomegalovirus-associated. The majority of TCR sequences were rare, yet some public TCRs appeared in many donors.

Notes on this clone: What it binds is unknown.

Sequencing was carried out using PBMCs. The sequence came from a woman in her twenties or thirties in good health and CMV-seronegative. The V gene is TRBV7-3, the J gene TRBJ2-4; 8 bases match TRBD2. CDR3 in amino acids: CASSQHPGGANIQYF. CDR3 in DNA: TGTGCCAGCAGCCAGCACCCCGGGGGGGCGAACATTCAGTACTTC.